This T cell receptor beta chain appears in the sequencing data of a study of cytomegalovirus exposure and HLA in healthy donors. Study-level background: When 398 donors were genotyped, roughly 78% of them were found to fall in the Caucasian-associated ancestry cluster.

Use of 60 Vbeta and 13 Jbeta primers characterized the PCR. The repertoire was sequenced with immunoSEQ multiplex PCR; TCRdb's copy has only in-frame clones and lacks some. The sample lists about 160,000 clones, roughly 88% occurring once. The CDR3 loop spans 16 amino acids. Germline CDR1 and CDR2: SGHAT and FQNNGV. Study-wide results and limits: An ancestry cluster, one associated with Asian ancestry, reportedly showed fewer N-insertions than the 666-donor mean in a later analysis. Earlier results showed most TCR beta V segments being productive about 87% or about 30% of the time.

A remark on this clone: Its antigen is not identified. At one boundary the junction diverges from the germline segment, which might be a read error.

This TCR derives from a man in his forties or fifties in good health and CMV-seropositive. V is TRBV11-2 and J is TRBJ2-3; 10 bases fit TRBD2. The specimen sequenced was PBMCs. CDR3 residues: CASRGVAGGHTDTQYF. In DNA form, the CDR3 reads TGTGCCAGCAGAGGGGTAGCGGGGGGCCACACAGATACACAGTATTTT.